These 2 T cell receptor beta chains came from one sample sequenced in a study of early T cells in non-severe SARS-CoV-2 infection. A single record per CDR3 protein comes from TCRdb applying MiXCR to the 5' RACE reads. Of some 62,000 distinct CDR3 sequences detected, 7.5% to 10% appear once; the ten largest clones hold 1.2%. Input material: whole blood. The receptor set was obtained from an adult who was a healthcare worker with PCR-confirmed SARS-CoV-2 infection or an uninfected control (not recorded which).

This clonotype was counted a few times. The rearrangement joins TRBV3-1 to TRBJ1-1; D remains ambiguous. This CDR3 contains 11 residues. The V gene lost 7 bases and the J gene lost 5 bases, with 8 bases spanning the gap. Germline CDR1 and CDR2: LGHDT and YNNKEL (reference sequence). The CDR3 bases are TGTGCCAGCACCCTGGGGACTGAAGCTTTCTTT. Translating it yields CASTLGTEAFF. Full variable domain (missing parts from reference TRBV3-1 and TRBJ1-1): DTAVSQTPKYLVTQMGNDKSIKCEQNLGHDTMYWYKQDSKKFLKIMFSYNNKELIINETVPNRFSPKSPDKAHLNLHINSLELGDSAVYFCASTLGTEAFFGQGTRLTVV.

J is TRBJ1-1 and V is TRBV18, with 7 bases aligning to TRBD1. Germline V CDR1 and CDR2: KGHSH, LQKENI. V was pared by 0 bases and J by 11 bases, with 15 bases of the junction left unmatched. There are 16 residues in the CDR3. CDR3 loop: CASSPPIGTDSGMAFF. CDR3 DNA sequence: TGTGCCAGCTCACCACCGATCGGGACAGACTCGGGCATGGCTTTCTTT.